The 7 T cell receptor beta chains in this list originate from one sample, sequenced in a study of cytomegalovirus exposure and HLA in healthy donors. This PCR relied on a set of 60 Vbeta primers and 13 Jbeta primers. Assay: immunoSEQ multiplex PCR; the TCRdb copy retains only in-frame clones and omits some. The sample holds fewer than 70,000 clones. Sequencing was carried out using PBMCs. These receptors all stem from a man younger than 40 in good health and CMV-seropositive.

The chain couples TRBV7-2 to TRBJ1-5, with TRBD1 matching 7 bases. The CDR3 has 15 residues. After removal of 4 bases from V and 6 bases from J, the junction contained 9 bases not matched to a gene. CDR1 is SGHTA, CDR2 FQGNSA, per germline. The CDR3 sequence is CASSSGQVNGQPQHF. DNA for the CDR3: TGTGCCAGCAGCTCAGGACAGGTGAACGGTCAGCCCCAGCATTTT.

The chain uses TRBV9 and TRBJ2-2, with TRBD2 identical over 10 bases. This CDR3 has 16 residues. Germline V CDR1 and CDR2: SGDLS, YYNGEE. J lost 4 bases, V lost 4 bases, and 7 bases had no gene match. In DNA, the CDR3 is TGTGCCAGCAGCCTAATCGGGACTAGCGTCACCGGGGAGCTGTTTTTT. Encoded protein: CASSLIGTSVTGELFF.

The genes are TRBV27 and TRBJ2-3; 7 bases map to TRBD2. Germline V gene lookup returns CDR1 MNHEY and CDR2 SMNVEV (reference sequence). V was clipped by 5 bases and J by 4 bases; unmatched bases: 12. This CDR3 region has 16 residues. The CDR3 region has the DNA TGTGCCAGCAGTCCGCCTGGGGGGGGAGTATCAGATACGCAGTATTTT. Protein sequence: CASSPPGGGVSDTQYF.

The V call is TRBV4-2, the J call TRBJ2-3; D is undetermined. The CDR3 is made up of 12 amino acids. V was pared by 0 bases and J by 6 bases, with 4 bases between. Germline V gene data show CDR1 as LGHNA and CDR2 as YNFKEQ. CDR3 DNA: TGTGCCAGCAGCCAAGACGGGGATACGCAGTATTTT. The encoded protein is CASSQDGDTQYF.

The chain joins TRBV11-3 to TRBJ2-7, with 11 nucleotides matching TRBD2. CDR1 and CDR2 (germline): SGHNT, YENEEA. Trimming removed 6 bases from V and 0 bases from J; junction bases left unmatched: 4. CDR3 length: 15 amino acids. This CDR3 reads CASSPTSGASYEQYF. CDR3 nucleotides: TGTGCCAGCAGTCCGACTAGCGGGGCCTCCTACGAGCAGTACTTC.

The CDR3 sequence: CSVARVNNYGYTF. CDR3 bases: TGCAGCGTTGCCAGGGTTAACAACTATGGCTACACCTTC. This rearrangement joins TRBV29-1 to TRBJ1-2; tentative D call: TRBD1 (5 bases). The CDR3 extends over 13 amino acids. V lost 4 bases, J lost 2 bases, and 11 bases lay in between. The germline gives CDR1 SQVTM, CDR2 ANQGSEA.

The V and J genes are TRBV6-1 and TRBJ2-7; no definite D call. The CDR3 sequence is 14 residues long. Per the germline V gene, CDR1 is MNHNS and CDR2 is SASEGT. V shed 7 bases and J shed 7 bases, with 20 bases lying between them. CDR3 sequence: CASTDWAFPWEQYF. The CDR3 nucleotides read TGTGCCAGCACTGATTGGGCGTTCCCCTGGGAGCAGTACTTC.